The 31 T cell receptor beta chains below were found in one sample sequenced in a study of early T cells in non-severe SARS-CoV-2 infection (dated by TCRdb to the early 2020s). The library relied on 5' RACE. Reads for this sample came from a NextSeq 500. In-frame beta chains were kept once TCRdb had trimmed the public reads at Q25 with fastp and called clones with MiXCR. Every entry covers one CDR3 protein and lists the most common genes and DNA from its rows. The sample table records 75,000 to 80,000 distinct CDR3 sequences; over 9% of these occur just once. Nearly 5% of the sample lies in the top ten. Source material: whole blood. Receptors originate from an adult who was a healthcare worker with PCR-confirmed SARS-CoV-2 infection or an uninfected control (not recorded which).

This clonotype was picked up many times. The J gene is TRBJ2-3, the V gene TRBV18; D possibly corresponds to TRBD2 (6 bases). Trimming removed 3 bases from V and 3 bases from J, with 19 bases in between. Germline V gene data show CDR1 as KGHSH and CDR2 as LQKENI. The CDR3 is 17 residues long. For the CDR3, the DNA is TGTGCCAGCTCACCTTACCCCGGGACTCCTTTAACAGATACGCAGTATTTT. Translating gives CASSPYPGTPLTDTQYF. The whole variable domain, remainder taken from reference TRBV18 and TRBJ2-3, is NAGVMQNPRHLVRRRGQEARLRCSPMKGHSHVYWYRQLPEEGLKFMVYLQKENIIDESGMPKERFSAEFPKEGPSILRIQQVVRGDSAAYFCASSPYPGTPLTDTQYFGPGTRLTVL.

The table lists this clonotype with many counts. As DNA, the CDR3 is TGTGCCAGCAGTTTCCCCGTCTCCTACGAGCAGTACTTC. Its protein product is CASSFPVSYEQYF. The rearrangement links TRBV28 to TRBJ2-7; no clear D. CDR1 MDHEN and CDR2 SYDVKM come from the germline V gene. The length of the CDR3 is 13 residues. Trimming took 3 bases from V and 0 from J, leaving 6 bases between them.

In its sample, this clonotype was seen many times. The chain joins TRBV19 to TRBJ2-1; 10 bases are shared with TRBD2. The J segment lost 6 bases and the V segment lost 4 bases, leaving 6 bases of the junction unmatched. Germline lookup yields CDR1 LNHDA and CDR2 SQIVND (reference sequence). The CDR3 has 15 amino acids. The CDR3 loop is CASSRSSGSGNEQFF. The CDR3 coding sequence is TGTGCCAGTAGTAGGTCTAGCGGGAGTGGCAATGAGCAGTTCTTC.

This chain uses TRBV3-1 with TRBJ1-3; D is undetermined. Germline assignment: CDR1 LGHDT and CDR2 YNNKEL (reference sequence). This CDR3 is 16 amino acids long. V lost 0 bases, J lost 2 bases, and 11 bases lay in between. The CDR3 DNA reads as TGTGCCAGCAGCCAAGATCGGTCGTGGGCTGGAAACACCATATATTTT. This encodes CASSQDRSWAGNTIYF.

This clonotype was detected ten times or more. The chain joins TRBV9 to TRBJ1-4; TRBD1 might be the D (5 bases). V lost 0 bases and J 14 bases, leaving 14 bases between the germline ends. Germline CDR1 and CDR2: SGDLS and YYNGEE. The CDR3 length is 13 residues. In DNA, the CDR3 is TGTGCCAGCAGCGTAGTTTCGGGGGAAGGGCTGTTTTTT. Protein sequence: CASSVVSGEGLFF. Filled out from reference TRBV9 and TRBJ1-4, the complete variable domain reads DSGVTQTPKHLITATGQRVTLRCSPRSGDLSVYWYQQSLDQGLQFLIQYYNGEERAKGNILERFSAQQFPDLHSELNLSSLELGDSALYFCASSVVSGEGLFFGSGTQLSVL.

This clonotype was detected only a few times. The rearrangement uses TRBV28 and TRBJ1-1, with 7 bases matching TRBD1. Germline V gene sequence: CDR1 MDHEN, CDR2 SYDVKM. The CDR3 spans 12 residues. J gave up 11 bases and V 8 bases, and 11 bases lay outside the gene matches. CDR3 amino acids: CASATGARGAFF. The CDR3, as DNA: TGTGCCAGCGCTACAGGGGCGAGGGGGGCTTTCTTT.

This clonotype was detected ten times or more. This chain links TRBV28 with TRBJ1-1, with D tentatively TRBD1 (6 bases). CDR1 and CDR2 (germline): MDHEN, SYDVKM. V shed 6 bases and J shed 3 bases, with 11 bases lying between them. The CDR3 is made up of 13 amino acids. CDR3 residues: CASSLQGYTEAFF. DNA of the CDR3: TGTGCCAGCAGCTTACAGGGCTACACTGAAGCTTTCTTT.

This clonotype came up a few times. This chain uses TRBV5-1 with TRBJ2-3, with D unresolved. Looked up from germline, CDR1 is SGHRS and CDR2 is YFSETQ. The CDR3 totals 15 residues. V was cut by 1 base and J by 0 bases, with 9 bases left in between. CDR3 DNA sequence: TGCGCCAGCAGCTTGTCTACCCCGAGCACAGATACGCAGTATTTT. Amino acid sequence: CASSLSTPSTDTQYF.

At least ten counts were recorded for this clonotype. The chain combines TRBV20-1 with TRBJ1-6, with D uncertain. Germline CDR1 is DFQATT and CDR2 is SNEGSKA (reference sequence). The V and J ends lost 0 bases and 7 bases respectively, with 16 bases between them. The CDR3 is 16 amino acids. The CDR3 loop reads CSARDPPSLANSPLHF. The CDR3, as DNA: TGCAGTGCTAGAGACCCGCCCTCACTAGCGAATTCACCCCTCCACTTT.

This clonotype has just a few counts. This CDR3 is CASSLTALGIQYF. The CDR3 DNA sequence: TGTGCCAGCAGCTTAACAGCTTTGGGCATTCAGTACTTC. V is TRBV7-3 and J is TRBJ2-4; no firm D call. This CDR3 is 13 amino acids long. V was cut by 0 bases and J by 9 bases, with 9 bases left in between. Germline assignment: CDR1 SGHTA and CDR2 FQGTGA. The whole variable domain, remainder taken from reference TRBV7-3 and TRBJ2-4, is GAGVSQTPSNKVTEKGKYVELRCDPISGHTALYWYRQSLGQGPEFLIYFQGTGAADDSGLPNDRFFAVRPEGSVSTLKIQRTERGDSAVYLCASSLTALGIQYFGAGTRLSVL.

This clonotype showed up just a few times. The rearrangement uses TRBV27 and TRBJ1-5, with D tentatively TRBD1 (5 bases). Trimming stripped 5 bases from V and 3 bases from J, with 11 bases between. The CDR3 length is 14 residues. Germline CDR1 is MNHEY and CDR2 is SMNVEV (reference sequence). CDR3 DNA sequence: TGTGCCAGCAGTAGTAGACAGAACAATCAGCCCCAGCATTTT. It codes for CASSSRQNNQPQHF.

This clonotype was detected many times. The CDR3 DNA reads TGCGCCAGCAGCCCCTGGGACAGGGTCACCTACGAGCAGTACTTC. It translates to CASSPWDRVTYEQYF. This sequence joins TRBV5-1 and TRBJ2-7, with 9 positions matching TRBD1. Germline-derived CDR1 and CDR2 are SGHRS and YFSETQ. V shed 4 bases and J 2 bases; nucleotides not matched to a gene: 7. This CDR3 is 15 amino acids long.

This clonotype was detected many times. CDR3 protein: CASSLGPTSGSTGELFF. Written as DNA, the CDR3 is TGTGCCAGCAGCTTGGGACCTACTAGCGGGAGCACCGGGGAGCTGTTTTTT. This chain connects TRBV5-4 to TRBJ2-2; 11 bases are a match to TRBD2. The germline V gene has CDR1 SGHNT and CDR2 YYREEE (reference sequence). The CDR3 sequence is 17 residues long. V gave up 0 bases and J gave up 4 bases; unmatched junction bases: 5.

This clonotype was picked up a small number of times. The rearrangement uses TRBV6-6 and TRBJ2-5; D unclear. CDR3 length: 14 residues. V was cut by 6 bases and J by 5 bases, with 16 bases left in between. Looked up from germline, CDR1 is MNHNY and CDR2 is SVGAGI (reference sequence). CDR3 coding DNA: TGTGCCAGCAGCCACGCCTACGGCGTGGAGACCCAGTACTTC. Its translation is CASSHAYGVETQYF.

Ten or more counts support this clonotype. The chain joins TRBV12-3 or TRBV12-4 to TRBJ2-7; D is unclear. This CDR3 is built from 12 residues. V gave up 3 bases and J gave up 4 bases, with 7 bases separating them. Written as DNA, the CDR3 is TGTGCCAGCAGTTTGAGTGGGTACGAGCAGTACTTC. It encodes CASSLSGYEQYF.

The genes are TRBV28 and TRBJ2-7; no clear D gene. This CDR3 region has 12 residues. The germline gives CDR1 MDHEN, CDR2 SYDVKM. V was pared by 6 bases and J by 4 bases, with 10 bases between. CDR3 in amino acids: CASSSPPYEQYF. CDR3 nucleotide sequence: TGTGCCAGCAGCTCTCCCCCTTACGAGCAGTACTTC. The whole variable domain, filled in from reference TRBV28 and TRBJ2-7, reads DVKVTQSSRYLVKRTGEKVFLECVQDMDHENMFWYRQDPGLGLRLIYFSYDVKMKEKGDIPEGYSVSREKKERFSLILESASTNQTSMYLCASSSPPYEQYFGPGTRLTVT.

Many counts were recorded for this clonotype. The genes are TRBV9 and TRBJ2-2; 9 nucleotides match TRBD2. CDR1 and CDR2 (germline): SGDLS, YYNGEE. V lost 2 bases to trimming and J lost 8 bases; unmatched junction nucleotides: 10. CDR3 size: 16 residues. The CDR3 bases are TGTGCCAGCAGCGTCTCCCACCCCCTAGCGGGAGGGGAGCTGTTTTTT. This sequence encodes CASSVSHPLAGGELFF.

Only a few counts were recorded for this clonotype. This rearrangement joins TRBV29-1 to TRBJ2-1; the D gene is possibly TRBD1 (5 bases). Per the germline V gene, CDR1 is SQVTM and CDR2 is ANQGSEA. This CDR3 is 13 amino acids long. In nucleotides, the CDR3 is TGCAGAGCCGACAGTAGCTCCTACAATGAGCAGTTCTTC. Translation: CRADSSSYNEQFF.

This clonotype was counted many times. CDR3 protein: CASSSGAGEETQYF. CDR3 nucleotide sequence: TGTGCCAGCAGCAGCGGGGCAGGGGAAGAGACCCAGTACTTC. The chain joins TRBV21-1 to TRBJ2-5; TRBD1, the table's D call, lacks a check against the DNA. TRBV21-1 is a pseudogene segment. CDR3 size: 14 residues.

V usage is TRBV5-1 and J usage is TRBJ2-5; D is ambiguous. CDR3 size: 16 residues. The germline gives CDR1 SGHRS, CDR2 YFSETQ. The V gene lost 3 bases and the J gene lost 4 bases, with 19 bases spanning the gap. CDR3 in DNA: TGCGCCAGCAGCTCAAACGCCCCCGGGCTCGGAGAGACCCAGTACTTC. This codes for CASSSNAPGLGETQYF. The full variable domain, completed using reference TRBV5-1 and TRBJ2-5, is KAGVTQTPRYLIKTRGQQVTLSCSPISGHRSVSWYQQTPGQGLQFLFEYFSETQRNKGNFPGRFSGRQFSNSRSEMNVSTLELGDSALYLCASSSNAPGLGETQYFGPGTRLLVL.

The CDR3 region has the DNA TGTGCCAGCAGACCTACCACCCTGGGGGCCTACGAGCAGTACTTC. Its protein product is CASRPTTLGAYEQYF. This chain links TRBV6-5 with TRBJ2-7; perhaps D is TRBD1 or TRBD2 (5 bases each). This CDR3 is 15 amino acids long. Germline-derived CDR1 and CDR2 are MNHEY and SVGAGI. V shed 6 bases and J shed 2 bases, with 17 bases lying between them.

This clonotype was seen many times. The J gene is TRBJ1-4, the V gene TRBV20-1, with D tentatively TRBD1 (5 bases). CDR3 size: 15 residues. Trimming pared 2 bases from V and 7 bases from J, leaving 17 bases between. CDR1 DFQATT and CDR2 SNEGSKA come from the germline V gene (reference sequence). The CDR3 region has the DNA TGCAGTGCTAGATATTCGCAAGGGGAGGGTGAAAAACTGTTTTTT. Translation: CSARYSQGEGEKLFF.

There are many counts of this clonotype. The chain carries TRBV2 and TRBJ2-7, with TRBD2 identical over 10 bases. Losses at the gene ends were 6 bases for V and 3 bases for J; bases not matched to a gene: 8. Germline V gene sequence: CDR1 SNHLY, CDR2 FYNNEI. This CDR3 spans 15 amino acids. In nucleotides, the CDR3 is TGTGCCAGCAGGCGCCCGACTAGCGGGTTCTACGAGCAGTACTTC. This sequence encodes CASRRPTSGFYEQYF.

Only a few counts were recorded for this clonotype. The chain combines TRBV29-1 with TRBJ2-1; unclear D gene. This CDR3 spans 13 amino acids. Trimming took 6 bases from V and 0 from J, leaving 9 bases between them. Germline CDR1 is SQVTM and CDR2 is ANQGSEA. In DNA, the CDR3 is TGCAGCGTCACACAGAGCTCCTACAATGAGCAGTTCTTC. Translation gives CSVTQSSYNEQFF.

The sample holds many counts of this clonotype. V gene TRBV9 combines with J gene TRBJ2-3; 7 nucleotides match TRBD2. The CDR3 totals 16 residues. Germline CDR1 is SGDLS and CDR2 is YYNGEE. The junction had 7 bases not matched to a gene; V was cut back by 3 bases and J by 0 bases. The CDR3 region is CASSESTSRSTDTQYF. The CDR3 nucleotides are TGTGCCAGCAGCGAATCGACTAGCCGGAGCACAGATACGCAGTATTTT.

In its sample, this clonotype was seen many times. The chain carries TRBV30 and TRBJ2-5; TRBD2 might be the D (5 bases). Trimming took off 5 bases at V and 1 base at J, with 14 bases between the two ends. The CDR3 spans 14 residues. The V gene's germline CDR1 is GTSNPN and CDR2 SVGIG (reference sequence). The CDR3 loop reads CAWGAQRIQETQYF. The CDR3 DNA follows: TGTGCCTGGGGCGCCCAGCGGATCCAAGAGACCCAGTACTTC.

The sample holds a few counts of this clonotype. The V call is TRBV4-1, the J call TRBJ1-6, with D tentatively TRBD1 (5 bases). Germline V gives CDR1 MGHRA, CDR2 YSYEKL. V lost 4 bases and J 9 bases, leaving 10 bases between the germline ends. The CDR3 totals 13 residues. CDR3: CASSLAQGSPLHF. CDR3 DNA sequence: TGCGCCAGCAGCCTTGCTCAGGGTTCACCCCTCCACTTT.

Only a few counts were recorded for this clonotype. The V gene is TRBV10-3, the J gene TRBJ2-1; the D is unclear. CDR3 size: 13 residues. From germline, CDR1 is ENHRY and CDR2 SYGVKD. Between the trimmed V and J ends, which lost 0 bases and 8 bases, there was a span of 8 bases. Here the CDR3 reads CAISESREDEQFF. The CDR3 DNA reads TGTGCCATCAGTGAGTCGAGAGAGGATGAGCAGTTCTTC.

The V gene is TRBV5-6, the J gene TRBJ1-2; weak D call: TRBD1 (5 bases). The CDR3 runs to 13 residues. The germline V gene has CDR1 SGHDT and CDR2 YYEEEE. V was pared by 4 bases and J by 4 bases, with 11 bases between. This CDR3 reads CASSAPDIYGYTF. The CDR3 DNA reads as TGTGCCAGCAGCGCACCGGACATCTATGGCTACACCTTC.

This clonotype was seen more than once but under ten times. Written as DNA, the CDR3 is TGTGCCAGCAGGCGACCGGGACTAGCGGAGGGCGGGGGTCAGTTCTTC. This gives the protein CASRRPGLAEGGGQFF. The genes are TRBV27 and TRBJ2-1; 11 bases are shared with TRBD2. V gave up 6 bases and J gave up 13 bases; unmatched junction bases: 17. Germline CDR1 reads MNHEY; CDR2 reads SMNVEV (reference sequence). CDR3 size: 16 residues.

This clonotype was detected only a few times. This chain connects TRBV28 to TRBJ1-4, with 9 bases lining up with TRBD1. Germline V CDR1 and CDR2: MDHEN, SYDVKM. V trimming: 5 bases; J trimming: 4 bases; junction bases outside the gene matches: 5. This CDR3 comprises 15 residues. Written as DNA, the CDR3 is TGTGCCAGCAGTGTCTCGGGACAGGGTAATGAAAAACTGTTTTTT. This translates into CASSVSGQGNEKLFF.